This passage covers 17 T cell receptor beta chains from one sample sequenced in a study of shared clonotypes between healthy human individuals. Method: immunoSEQ multiplex PCR; TCRdb's copy keeps in-frame clones and lacks some. The sample includes 470,000 or so clones, around 73% of them seen just once. Sequencing was done on a sample of PBMCs. The receptor set was obtained from a woman in her thirties or forties in good health. Some clones in this sample may be carry-over from other donors' samples.

J is TRBJ2-2 and V is TRBV5-4; D call uncertain. Germline CDR1 is SGHNT and CDR2 is YYREEE (reference sequence). Between the trimmed V and J ends, which lost 2 bases and 7 bases, there was a span of 9 bases. This CDR3 contains 13 residues. As DNA, the CDR3 is TGTGCCAGCAGCTTACTCACGGGCGGGGAGCTGTTTTTT. Protein sequence: CASSLLTGGELFF.

This clone was counted a few times. The chain is built from TRBV7-9 and TRBJ2-1; 7 bases map to TRBD1. CDR3 size: 13 residues. V shed 0 bases and J 8 bases; nucleotides not matched to a gene: 1. Germline loops: CDR1 SEHNR, CDR2 FQNEAQ (reference sequence). The CDR3 region has the DNA TGTGCCAGCAGCTTAGCAGGGGGCTATGAGCAGTTCTTC. Amino acid sequence: CASSLAGGYEQFF.

The chain links TRBV21-1 to TRBJ2-3; the listed D gene, TRBD2, was not tested against the DNA. TRBV21-1 is listed as a pseudogene. The CDR3 totals 15 residues. CDR3 protein: CASSKVGLTADTQYF. CDR3 DNA: TGTGCCAGCAGCAAAGTAGGACTAACAGCGGATACGCAGTATTTT.

The rearrangement joins TRBV5-1 to TRBJ2-1, with no clear D. CDR3 length: 11 residues. Germline lookup yields CDR1 SGHRS and CDR2 YFSETQ. The germline V and J ends were trimmed by 1 base and 6 bases, with 2 bases remaining between them. Here the CDR3 reads CASSLINEQFF. DNA of the CDR3: TGCGCCAGCAGCTTGATCAATGAGCAGTTCTTC.

This clone occurred once. The gene calls are TRBV27 and TRBJ2-2; a weak D match, TRBD2 (5 bases). The CDR3 consists of 14 residues. Trimming stripped 7 bases from V and 2 bases from J, with 11 bases between. CDR1 and CDR2 (germline): MNHEY, SMNVEV (reference sequence). CDR3 coding DNA: TGTGCCAGCACCCCCCGGGGTAACACCGGGGAGCTGTTTTTT. Protein sequence: CASTPRGNTGELFF.

This chain links TRBV21-1 with TRBJ2-1. TRBV21-1 is a documented pseudogene. CDR3 length: 17 amino acids. In DNA, the CDR3 is TGTGCCAGCAGCAACAATCAGCCCGGGACGGTACAATTTGAGCAGTTCTTC. It encodes CASSNNQPGTVQFEQFF.

This clone was seen a handful of times. The genes are TRBV30 and TRBJ1-5; a possible D gene is TRBD1 (5 bases). Germline values: CDR1 GTSNPN, CDR2 SVGIG (reference sequence). V was pared by 2 bases and J by 10 bases, with 12 bases between. CDR3 length: 12 amino acids. CDR3 coding DNA: TGTGCCTGGAGTACCCAGGGCGGACCCCAGCATTTT. Its protein is CAWSTQGGPQHF.

The V gene is TRBV21-1, the J gene TRBJ2-1; the table's D gene call, TRBD1, was not cross checked with the DNA. TRBV21-1 is a pseudogene. This CDR3 region has 17 residues. The CDR3: CASSKETTENDYNEQFF. In DNA, the CDR3 is TGTGCCAGCAGCAAAGAGACGACAGAAAATGACTACAATGAGCAGTTCTTC.

The J gene is TRBJ1-5, the V gene TRBV5-1; TRBD1 is a possible D gene (6 bases). Germline CDR1 reads SGHRS; CDR2 reads YFSETQ. There are 15 residues in the CDR3. V was clipped by 4 bases and J by 5 bases, with 16 bases between them. In DNA, the CDR3 is TGCGCCAGCAGCCCAACGACAGGCAATTATCAGCCCCAGCATTTT. Residues: CASSPTTGNYQPQHF. Full variable domain (rest looked up from reference TRBV5-1 and TRBJ1-5): KAGVTQTPRYLIKTRGQQVTLSCSPISGHRSVSWYQQTPGQGLQFLFEYFSETQRNKGNFPGRFSGRQFSNSRSEMNVSTLELGDSALYLCASSPTTGNYQPQHFGDGTRLSIL.

The chain uses TRBV10-2 and TRBJ2-2; 8 nucleotides match TRBD1. Trimming removed 6 bases from V and 5 bases from J; junction bases left unmatched: 5. This CDR3 has 14 amino acids. From germline, CDR1 is WSHSY and CDR2 SAAADI. The CDR3 nucleotides read TGCGCCAGCAGGCAGGGGGCACGGACCGGGGAGCTGTTTTTT. Its translation: CASRQGARTGELFF.

The V and J genes are TRBV7-2 and TRBJ1-1; D might be TRBD1 (5 bases). Germline V gene sequence: CDR1 SGHTA, CDR2 FQGNSA. V shed 5 bases and J shed 1 base, with 8 bases lying between them. The CDR3 extends over 13 amino acids. CDR3 loop: CASSVQENTEAFF. Here the CDR3 DNA reads TGTGCCAGCAGCGTACAGGAGAACACTGAAGCTTTCTTT.

The J gene is TRBJ2-2, the V gene TRBV5-1, with a possible D match to TRBD1 (6 bases). The CDR3 is made up of 15 amino acids. CDR1 is SGHRS, CDR2 YFSETQ, per germline. V lost 0 bases, J lost 5 bases, and 11 bases lay in between. The CDR3, as DNA: TGCGCCAGCAGCTTGGACAGGGTGGAGACCGGGGAGCTGTTTTTT. Translation gives CASSLDRVETGELFF.

The chain carries TRBV25-1 and TRBJ2-7; D gene uncertain. The germline V gene has CDR1 MGHDK and CDR2 SYGVNS. Trimming shortened V by 2 bases and J by 6 bases, and 11 bases separated the two germline ends. The CDR3 totals 13 residues. CDR3 sequence: CASSEPPPSEQYF. CDR3 coding DNA: TGTGCCAGCAGTGAACCCCCTCCCAGCGAGCAGTACTTC.

There are a few counts of this clone. The chain carries TRBV28 and TRBJ1-5; no firm D call. The V gene lost 5 bases and the J gene lost 6 bases, with 14 bases spanning the gap. In germline, CDR1 is MDHEN, CDR2 SYDVKM. The CDR3 loop spans 14 amino acids. Here the CDR3 DNA reads TGTGCCAGCAGTCAGCTGGTTAGTAGTCAGCCCCAGCATTTT. This codes for CASSQLVSSQPQHF.

The J gene is TRBJ2-7, the V gene TRBV19, with D maybe TRBD1 (6 bases). CDR1 and CDR2 (germline): LNHDA, SQIVND (reference sequence). V lost 4 bases and J lost 7, with 11 bases in between. The CDR3 length is 12 residues. The CDR3 DNA follows: TGTGCCAGTAGTAGGGGGCCGTCGGAGCAGTACTTC. Amino acid sequence: CASSRGPSEQYF.

This rearrangement joins TRBV19 to TRBJ1-5; D remains unclear. Trimming stripped 2 bases from V and 0 bases from J, with 8 bases between. The CDR3 has 15 amino acids. The germline V gene encodes CDR1 LNHDA and CDR2 SQIVND (reference sequence). The CDR3 reads CASSIRGHSNQPQHF. The DNA of the CDR3 is TGTGCCAGTAGTATACGAGGTCATAGCAATCAGCCCCAGCATTTT.

The chain uses TRBV10-2 and TRBJ2-7; D ambiguous. Germline CDR1 is WSHSY and CDR2 is SAAADI. The CDR3 contains 12 residues. Trimming cost V 2 bases and J 2 bases, with 4 bases left between them. The CDR3 reads CASSEAAYEQYF. CDR3 nucleotide sequence: TGCGCCAGCAGTGAGGCTGCCTACGAGCAGTACTTC.